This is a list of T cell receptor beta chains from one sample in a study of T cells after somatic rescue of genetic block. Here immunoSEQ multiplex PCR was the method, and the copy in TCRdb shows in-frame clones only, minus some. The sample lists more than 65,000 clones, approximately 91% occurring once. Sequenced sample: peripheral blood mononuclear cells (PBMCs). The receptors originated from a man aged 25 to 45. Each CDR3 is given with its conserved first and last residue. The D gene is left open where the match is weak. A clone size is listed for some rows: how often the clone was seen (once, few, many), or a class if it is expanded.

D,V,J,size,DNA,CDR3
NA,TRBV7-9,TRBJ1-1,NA,TGTGCCAGCAGCTTACAAGCCCCCGACACTGAAGCTTTCTTT,CASSLQAPDTEAFF
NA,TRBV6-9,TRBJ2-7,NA,TGTGCCAGCAGTTACCCCGACAGTGTCGACTTC,CASSYPDSVDF
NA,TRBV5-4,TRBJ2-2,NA,TGTGCCAGCAGCTTCGACCGAACAAACGCGGTCCGGGAGCTGTTTTTT,CASSFDRTNAVRELFF
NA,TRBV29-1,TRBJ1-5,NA,TGCAGCGTTGTGGGTTGGGGGGGTGGCCGCAATCAGCCCCAGCATTTT,CSVVGWGGGRNQPQHF
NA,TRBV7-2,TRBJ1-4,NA,TGTGCCAGCAGTCGGTGGGGGCAAACTAATGAAAAACTGTTTTTT,CASSRWGQTNEKLFF
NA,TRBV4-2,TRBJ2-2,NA,TGTGCCAGCAGCCGCCTCGGAGCAACCGGGGAGCTGTTTTTT,CASSRLGATGELFF
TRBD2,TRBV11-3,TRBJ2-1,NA,TGTGCCAGCAGCTTACGTTGGGGACTAGCGGGGGGGTCCGCTAGCAATGAGCAGTTCTTC,CASSLRWGLAGGSASNEQFF
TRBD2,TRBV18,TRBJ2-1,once,TGTGCCAGCTCAACGACTAGCGGGATGAGCTCCTACAATGAGCAGTTCTTC,CASSTTSGMSSYNEQFF
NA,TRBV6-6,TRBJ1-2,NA,TGTGCCAGCAGTTACTCCGGGAGAGGTGGCTACACCTTC,CASSYSGRGGYTF
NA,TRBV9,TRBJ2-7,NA,TGTGCCAGCAGCGCCCCGGGGACCATTAACTTC,CASSAPGTINF
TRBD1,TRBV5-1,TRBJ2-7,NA,TGCGCCAGCAGCCTACTGCCGGGACAGGGCTACGAGCAGTACTTC,CASSLLPGQGYEQYF
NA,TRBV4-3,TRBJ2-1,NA,TGCGCCAGCAGCCAAGATTCCAGCGGTGCCTACAATGAGCAGTTCTTC,CASSQDSSGAYNEQFF
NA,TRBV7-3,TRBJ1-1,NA,TGTGCCAGCAGCTTAACAGGGAACACTGAAGCTTTCTTT,CASSLTGNTEAFF
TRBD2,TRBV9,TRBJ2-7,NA,TGTGCCAGCAGCGATGGACTAGTCAGTCGCGAGCAGTACTTC,CASSDGLVSREQYF
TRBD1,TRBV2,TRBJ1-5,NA,TGTGCCAGCAGTGGACAGGGGCCGCACGAGCCCCAGCATTTT,CASSGQGPHEPQHF
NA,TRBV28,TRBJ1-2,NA,TGTGCCGTAAGCCGTACTAACTATGGCTACACCTTC,CAVSRTNYGYTF
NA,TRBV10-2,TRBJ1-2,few,TGCGCCAGCAGTGAGTCGGGGGGCAGGTTTGATGGCTACACCTTC,CASSESGGRFDGYTF
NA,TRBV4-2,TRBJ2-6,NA,TGTGCCAGCAACTCCGGGGAGAGCTCTGGGGCCAACGTCCTGACTTTC,CASNSGESSGANVLTF
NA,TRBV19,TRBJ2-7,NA,TGTGCCAGTAGTATAGGAGCAGCGGGTACTACGGGCGAGCAGTACTTC,CASSIGAAGTTGEQYF
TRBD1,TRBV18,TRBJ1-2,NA,TGTGCCAGCTCAGGGGACAGGAACTATGGCTACACCTTC,CASSGDRNYGYTF
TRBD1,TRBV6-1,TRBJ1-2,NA,TGTGCCAGCAGTGAAGGTAGAAGGACAGGGCGCTCTAACTATGGCTACACCTTC,CASSEGRRTGRSNYGYTF
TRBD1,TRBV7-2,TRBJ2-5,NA,TGTGCCAGCAGCCTGGACAGGGGAGAGACCCAGTACTTC,CASSLDRGETQYF
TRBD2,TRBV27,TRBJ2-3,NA,TGTGCCACCAAGTTTGGGCGGGGGCGGGAGGTCACAGATACGCAGTATTTT,CATKFGRGREVTDTQYF
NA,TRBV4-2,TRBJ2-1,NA,TGTGCCAGCAGCCCCCAACAACACAATGAGCAGTTCTTC,CASSPQQHNEQFF
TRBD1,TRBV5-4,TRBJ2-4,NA,TGTGCCAGCAGCCCCCGGGACAGGGTCAACATTCAGTACTTC,CASSPRDRVNIQYF
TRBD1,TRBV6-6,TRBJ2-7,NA,TGTGCCAGTCAACTACAGGGGGCGAGGGAGCAGTACTTC,CASQLQGAREQYF
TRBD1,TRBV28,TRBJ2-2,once,TGTGCCAGCAGTACCTTGGGACAGGTATATTCCGGGGAGCTGTTTTTT,CASSTLGQVYSGELFF
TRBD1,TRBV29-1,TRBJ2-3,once,TGCAGCGTTGCAGGGGGCGCGATAGATACGCAGTATTTT,CSVAGGAIDTQYF
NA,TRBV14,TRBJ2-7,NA,TGTGCCAGCAGCCACGGGTCTAAGCAGTACTTC,CASSHGSKQYF
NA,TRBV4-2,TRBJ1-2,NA,TGTGCCAGCAGCCAAGGGGACCTCTATGGCTACACCTTC,CASSQGDLYGYTF
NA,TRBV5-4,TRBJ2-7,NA,TGTGCCAGCAGCTGGGACTGGGGGGACGAGCAGTACTTC,CASSWDWGDEQYF
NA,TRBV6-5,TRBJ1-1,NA,TGTGCCAGCAGTCGCCCGCGTACTGAAGCTTTCTTT,CASSRPRTEAFF
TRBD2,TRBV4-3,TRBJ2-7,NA,TGCGCCACCTCACCGGGACTAGCGGGTTACGAGCAGTACTTC,CATSPGLAGYEQYF
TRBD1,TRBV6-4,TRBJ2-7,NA,TGTGCCAGCAGTGTACCGACAGGGCGTGCCGAGCAGTACTTC,CASSVPTGRAEQYF
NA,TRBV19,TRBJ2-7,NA,TGTGCCAGTAGTGCAACCCGGGGTTACGAGCAGTACTTC,CASSATRGYEQYF
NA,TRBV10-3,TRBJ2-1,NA,TGTGCCATCAGTGAGCCCCCGGGGAGGGGGATTCCCCATGAGCAGTTCTTC,CAISEPPGRGIPHEQFF
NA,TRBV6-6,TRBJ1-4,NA,TGTGCCAGCAGTCCTATCCTTGGGGGCAGGGAAAAACTGTTTTTT,CASSPILGGREKLFF
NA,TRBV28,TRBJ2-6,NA,TGTGCCAGCAGTTCCTCAGGTACTGGGGCCAACGTCCTGACTTTC,CASSSSGTGANVLTF
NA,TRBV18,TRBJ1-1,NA,TGTGCCAGCTCACCACCGTCGGACACATACCTGAACACTGAAGCTTTCTTT,CASSPPSDTYLNTEAFF
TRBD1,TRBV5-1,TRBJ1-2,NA,TGCGCCAGCAGCTCCAAAGGGGACAGGGCCCTCAACTATGGCTACACCTTC,CASSSKGDRALNYGYTF
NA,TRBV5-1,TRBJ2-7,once,TGCGCCAGCAGCTTGGACCACTACGAGCAGTACTTC,CASSLDHYEQYF
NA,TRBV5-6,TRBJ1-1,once,TGTGCCAGCAGCCCCCGGAGAGGGCTGAACACTGAAGCTTTCTTT,CASSPRRGLNTEAFF
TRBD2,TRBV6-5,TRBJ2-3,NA,TGTGCCAGCAGTTATTTAGCGGGGGGCACAGATACGCAGTATTTT,CASSYLAGGTDTQYF
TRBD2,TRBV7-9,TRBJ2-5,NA,TGTGCCAGCACTCGTGGGCCAACTAGCGTGGAGACCCAGTACTTC,CASTRGPTSVETQYF
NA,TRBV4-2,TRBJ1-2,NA,TGTGCCAGCAGCCAGAACCAGGGGAACGGCTACACCTTC,CASSQNQGNGYTF
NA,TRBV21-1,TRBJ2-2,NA,TGTGCCAGCATCTCGCTGGGACTAGCGCCGAATGGGGAGCTGTTTTTT,CASISLGLAPNGELFF
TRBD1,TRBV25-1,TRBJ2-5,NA,TGTGCCAGCAGTGAGGGGGGACAGGGGACCCACGAGACCCAGTACTTC,CASSEGGQGTHETQYF
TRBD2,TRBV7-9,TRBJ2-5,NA,TGTGCCAGCAGCTTTGAGGGACTATCGGAGACCCAGTACTTC,CASSFEGLSETQYF
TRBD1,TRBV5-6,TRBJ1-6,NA,TGTGCCAGCAGCAAGGACAGGGTAGTTTCACCCCTCCACTTT,CASSKDRVVSPLHF
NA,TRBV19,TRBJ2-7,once,TGTGCCAGTAGTATAGCGGGAGCCCCCCACGAGCAGTACTTC,CASSIAGAPHEQYF
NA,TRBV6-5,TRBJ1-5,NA,TGTGCCAGCAGTTACGAGGGGCTAGCGGATCAGCCCCAGCATTTT,CASSYEGLADQPQHF
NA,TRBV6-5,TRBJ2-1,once,TGTGCCAGCAGTTCGACTGACAACTCCTACAATGAGCAGTTCTTC,CASSSTDNSYNEQFF
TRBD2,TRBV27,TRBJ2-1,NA,TGTGCCAGCAGTTACGGGAGGTACAATGAGCAGTTCTTC,CASSYGRYNEQFF
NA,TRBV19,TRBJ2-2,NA,TGTGCCAGTAGCTCACTCACGAACACCGGGGAGCTGTTTTTT,CASSSLTNTGELFF
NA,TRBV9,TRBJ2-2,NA,TGTGCCAGCAGCGTAGATTCTGGCGGGGAGCTGTTTTTT,CASSVDSGGELFF